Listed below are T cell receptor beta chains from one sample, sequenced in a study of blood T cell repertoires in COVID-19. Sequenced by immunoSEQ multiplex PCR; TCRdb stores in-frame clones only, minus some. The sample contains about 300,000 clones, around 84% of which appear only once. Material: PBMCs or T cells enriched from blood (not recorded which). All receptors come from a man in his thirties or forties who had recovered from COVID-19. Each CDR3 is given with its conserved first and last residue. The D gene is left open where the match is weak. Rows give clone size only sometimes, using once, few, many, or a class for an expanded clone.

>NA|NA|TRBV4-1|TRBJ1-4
CASSPRVFRGANEKLFF
TGCGCCAGCAGCCCAAGGGTCTTCAGGGGAGCCAATGAAAAACTGTTTTTT
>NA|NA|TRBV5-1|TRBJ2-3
CASSLELADTQYF
TGCGCCAGCAGCTTGGAACTAGCCGATACGCAGTATTTT
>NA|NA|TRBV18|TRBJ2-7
CASSPVTENSYEQYF
TGTGCCAGCTCACCAGTTACGGAGAACTCCTACGAGCAGTACTTC
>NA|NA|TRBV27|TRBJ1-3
CASSLSSGAGNTIYF
TGTGCCAGCAGTTTATCCAGCGGTGCGGGAAACACCATATATTTT
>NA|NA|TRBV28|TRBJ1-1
CASSPTRPPEAFF
TGTGCCAGCAGCCCTACGCGGCCTCCCGAAGCTTTCTTT
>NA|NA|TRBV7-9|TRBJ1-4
CASSLGSTGEKLFF
TGTGCCAGCAGCTTAGGCAGCACGGGTGAAAAACTGTTTTTT
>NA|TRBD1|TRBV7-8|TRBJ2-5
CASRRGQGGETQYF
TGTGCCAGCAGACGGGGACAGGGCGGAGAGACCCAGTACTTC
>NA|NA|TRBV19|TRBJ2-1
CASRSELGWRGNGRSNEQFF
TGTGCCAGTCGTAGCGAGTTAGGTTGGCGGGGAAATGGTAGGAGTAATGAGCAGTTCTTC
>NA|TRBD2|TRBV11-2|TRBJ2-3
CASSSLSGGYTDTQYF
TGTGCCAGCAGCTCCTTGTCGGGGGGGTACACAGATACGCAGTATTTT
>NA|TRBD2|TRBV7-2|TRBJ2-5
CASSTGLALQETQYF
TGTGCCAGCAGTACCGGACTAGCGCTCCAAGAGACCCAGTACTTC
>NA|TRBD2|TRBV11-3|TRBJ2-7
CASSSFLAGASYEQYF
TGTGCCAGCAGCTCCTTCCTAGCGGGGGCCTCCTACGAGCAGTACTTC
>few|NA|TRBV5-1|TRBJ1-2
CASSQSVEDYGYTF
TGCGCCAGCAGTCAGTCAGTGGAGGACTATGGCTACACCTTC
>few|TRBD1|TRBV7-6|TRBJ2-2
CASSRSGQRNTGELFF
TGTGCCAGCAGCCGATCGGGACAGAGAAACACCGGGGAGCTGTTTTTT
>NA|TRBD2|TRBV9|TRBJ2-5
CASSVATSGRGETQYF
TGTGCCAGCAGCGTAGCGACTAGCGGGAGAGGAGAGACCCAGTACTTC
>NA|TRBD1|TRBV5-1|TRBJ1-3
CASSLSGGTPGGNTIYF
TGCGCCAGCAGCTTGTCAGGGGGTACCCCTGGTGGAAACACCATATATTTT
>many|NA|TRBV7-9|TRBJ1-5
CASSLNGGAQHF
TGTGCCAGCAGCTTGAATGGAGGGGCCCAGCATTTT
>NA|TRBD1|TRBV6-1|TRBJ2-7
CASSEVDRGLGHEQYF
TGTGCCAGCAGTGAAGTAGACAGGGGGCTGGGCCACGAGCAGTACTTC
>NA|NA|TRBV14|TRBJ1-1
CASSQTGQLEAFF
TGTGCCAGCAGCCAAACCGGACAGCTTGAAGCTTTCTTT
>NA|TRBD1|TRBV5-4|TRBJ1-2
CASTDRRNGYTF
TGTGCCAGCACGGACAGGCGGAATGGCTACACCTTC
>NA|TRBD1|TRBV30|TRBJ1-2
CAWSTGTGHYGYTF
TGTGCCTGGAGCACCGGGACAGGGCACTATGGCTACACCTTC
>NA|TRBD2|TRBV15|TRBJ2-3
CATSRAGRENTDTQYF
TGTGCCACCAGCAGAGCGGGGCGGGAGAACACAGATACGCAGTATTTT
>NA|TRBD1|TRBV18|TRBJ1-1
CASSPQGADTEAFF
TGTGCCAGCTCACCACAGGGGGCGGACACTGAAGCTTTCTTT
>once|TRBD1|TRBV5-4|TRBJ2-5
CASSSGTGQETQYF
TGTGCCAGCAGCTCTGGGACAGGCCAAGAGACCCAGTACTTC
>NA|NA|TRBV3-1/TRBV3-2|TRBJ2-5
CASSQDRPSDYQETQYF
TGTGCCAGCAGCCAAGATCGGCCTAGCGACTACCAAGAGACCCAGTACTTC
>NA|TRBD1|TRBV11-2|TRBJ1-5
CASSPGQAGAYSNQPQHF
TGTGCCAGCAGCCCAGGACAGGCCGGGGCATATAGCAATCAGCCCCAGCATTTT
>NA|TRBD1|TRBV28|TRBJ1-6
CASAKVRQGSPLHF
TGTGCCAGTGCCAAAGTGAGACAGGGCTCACCCCTCCACTTT
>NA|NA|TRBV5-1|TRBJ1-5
CASSFQGSNQPQHF
TGCGCCAGCAGCTTTCAGGGGAGCAATCAGCCCCAGCATTTT
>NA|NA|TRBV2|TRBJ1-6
CASGDRLVLHF
TGTGCCAGCGGCGACAGGTTGGTCCTCCACTTT
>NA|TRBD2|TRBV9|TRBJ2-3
CASSSIAGGPSGNTQYF
TGTGCCAGCAGCTCGATAGCGGGAGGGCCCTCGGGGAATACGCAGTATTTT
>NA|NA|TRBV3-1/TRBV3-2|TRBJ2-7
CASSPFLGGAFEQYF
TGTGCCAGCAGCCCATTTTTAGGGGGTGCATTCGAGCAGTACTTC
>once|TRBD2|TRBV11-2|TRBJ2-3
CASSLGGVRGTDTQYF
TGTGCCAGCAGCCTCGGGGGGGTCCGGGGCACAGATACGCAGTATTTT
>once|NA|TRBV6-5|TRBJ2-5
CASSREGFRETQYF
TGTGCCAGCAGTCGAGAGGGATTTCGAGAGACCCAGTACTTC
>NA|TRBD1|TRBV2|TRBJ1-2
CASRGQGASDGYTF
TGTGCCAGCAGGGGACAGGGGGCGTCGGACGGCTACACCTTC
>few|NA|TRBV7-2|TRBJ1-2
CASSLYKVTGTIDYGYTF
TGTGCCAGCAGCCTATACAAGGTTACCGGGACAATCGACTATGGCTACACCTTC
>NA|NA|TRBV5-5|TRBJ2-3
CASSAQLQATDTQYF
TGTGCCAGCAGCGCTCAACTACAAGCGACAGATACGCAGTATTTT
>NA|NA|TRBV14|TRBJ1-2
CASSQAGARYGYTF
TGTGCCAGCAGCCAAGCAGGGGCCCGCTATGGCTACACCTTC
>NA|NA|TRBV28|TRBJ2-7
CASSFQGPPTYEQYF
TGTGCCAGCAGTTTCCAGGGCCCCCCAACCTACGAGCAGTACTTC